This T cell receptor beta chain was retrieved from a study of regulatory T cells in long-lasting Graves disease. On the study more broadly: Graves' patients (newly diagnosed) had been on antithyroid drugs under 3 months.

At least ten counts were recorded for this clonotype. What it binds is unknown. Findings of the study overall: Persistent Graves' patients showed a TCR diversity that was lower than that of newly diagnosed ones.

This CDR3 spans 18 amino acids. Germline-derived CDR1 and CDR2 are LNHDA and SQIVND (reference sequence). With V trimmed by 5 bases and J by 3 bases, 15 bases remained unmatched. Described time point: newly diagnosed GD, antithyroid drugs for less than 3 months. Isolated PBMC RNA provided the starting material for the TCR library. Arm-PCR with iRepertoire HTBI primers amplified the CDR3 regions for these TCR beta libraries. TCRdb ran MiXCR on the multiplex PCR reads and lists one entry per CDR3 protein. The sample includes about 320,000 distinct CDR3 sequences, over 15% of them seen just once. The specimen comprised peripheral blood mononuclear cells (PBMCs), sampled at new diagnosis, from a patient treated with antithyroid drugs. The source of this sequence is a female donor with Graves disease. The chain is built from TRBV19 and TRBJ2-7; 11 positions agree with TRBD2. CDR3 in amino acids: CASSPGQGGGLADYEQYF. The CDR3 DNA reads as TGTGCCAGTAGTCCCGGACAGGGAGGGGGACTAGCGGACTACGAGCAGTACTTC.